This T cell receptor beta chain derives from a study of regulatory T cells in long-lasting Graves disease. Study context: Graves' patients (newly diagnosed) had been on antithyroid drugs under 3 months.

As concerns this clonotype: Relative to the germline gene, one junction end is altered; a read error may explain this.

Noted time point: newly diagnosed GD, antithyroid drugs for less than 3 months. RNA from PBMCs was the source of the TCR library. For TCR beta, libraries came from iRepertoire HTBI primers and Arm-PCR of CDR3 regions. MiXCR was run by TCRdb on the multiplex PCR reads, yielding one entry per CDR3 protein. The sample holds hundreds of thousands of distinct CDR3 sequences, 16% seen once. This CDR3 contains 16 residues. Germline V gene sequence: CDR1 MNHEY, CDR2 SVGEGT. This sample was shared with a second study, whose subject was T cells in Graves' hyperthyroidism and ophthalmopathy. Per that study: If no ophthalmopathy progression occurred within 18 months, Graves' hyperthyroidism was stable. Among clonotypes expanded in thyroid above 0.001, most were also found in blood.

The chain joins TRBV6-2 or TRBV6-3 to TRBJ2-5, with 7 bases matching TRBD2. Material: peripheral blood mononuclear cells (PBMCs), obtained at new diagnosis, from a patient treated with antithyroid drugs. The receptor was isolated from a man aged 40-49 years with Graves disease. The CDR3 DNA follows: TGTACCAGCAATCTACCCCTTGGGGGGGGTCCAGAGACCCAGTACTTC. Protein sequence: CTSNLPLGGGPETQYF.